This T cell receptor (beta chain) was recorded in a study of blood T cells in healthy people across ages. Findings and caveats of the study: Whereas aged donors had fewer naive CD4+ cells, long-lived donors had more of them and higher diversity. Changes seen in expanded clonotypes were possibly confounded by donor CMV status left unknown. Naive T cell percentage by flow cytometry tracked strongly with beta diversity.

This clonotype has ten or more counts. Its antigen is undetermined. Then a second PCR, running roughly 6 to 11 cycles, was carried out with a sample-barcoded 5' primer and a J-beta primer mix. The authors tagged each cDNA molecule using a template-switch adaptor with 12 random nucleotides. TCRdb ran MiXCR on the 5' RACE reads and lists one entry per CDR3 protein. The sample holds 550,000 to 800,000 distinct CDR3 sequences, about 30% seen once. The sequence came from an elderly woman in good health. The sample comprised blood.

The CDR3 sequence is CASSLSYEQYF. Here the CDR3 DNA reads TGTGCCAGCAGCCTCTCCTACGAGCAGTACTTC. The chain is built from TRBV7-2 and TRBJ2-7, with no clear D. CDR3 length: 11 residues. Germline V gene data show CDR1 as SGHTA and CDR2 as FQGNSA. V lost 5 bases to trimming and J lost 0 bases, with 2 bases between them.